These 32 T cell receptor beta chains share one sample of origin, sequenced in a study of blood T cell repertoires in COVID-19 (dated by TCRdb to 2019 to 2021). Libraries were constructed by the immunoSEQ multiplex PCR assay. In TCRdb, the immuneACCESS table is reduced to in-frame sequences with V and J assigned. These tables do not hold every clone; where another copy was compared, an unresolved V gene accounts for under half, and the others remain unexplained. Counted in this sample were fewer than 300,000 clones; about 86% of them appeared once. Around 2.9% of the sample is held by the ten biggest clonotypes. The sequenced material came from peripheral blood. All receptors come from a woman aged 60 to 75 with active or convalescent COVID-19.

CDR3 protein: CASRPGVSGNTIYF. In nucleotides, the CDR3 is TGCGCCAGCAGGCCCGGGGTCTCTGGAAACACCATATATTTT. J is TRBJ1-3 and V is TRBV5-1, with D unclear. The CDR3 spans 14 residues. Germline V gives CDR1 SGHRS, CDR2 YFSETQ. The V end was cut by 5 bases, the J end by 0 bases, with 9 bases between.

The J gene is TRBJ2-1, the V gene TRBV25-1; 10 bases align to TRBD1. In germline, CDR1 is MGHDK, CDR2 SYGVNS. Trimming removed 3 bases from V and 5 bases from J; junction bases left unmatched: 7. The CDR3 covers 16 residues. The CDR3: CASSDSRQGANNEQFF. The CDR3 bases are TGTGCCAGCAGTGATAGTAGACAGGGGGCGAACAATGAGCAGTTCTTC.

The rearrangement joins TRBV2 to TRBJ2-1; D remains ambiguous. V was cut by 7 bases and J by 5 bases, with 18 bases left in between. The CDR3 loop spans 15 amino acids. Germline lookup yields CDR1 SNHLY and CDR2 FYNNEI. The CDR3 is CASTRQTNPHNEQFF. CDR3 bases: TGTGCCAGCACCCGGCAAACTAATCCGCACAATGAGCAGTTCTTC. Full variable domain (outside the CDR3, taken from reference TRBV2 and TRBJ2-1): EPEVTQTPSHQVTQMGQEVILRCVPISNHLYFYWYRQILGQKVEFLVSFYNNEISEKSEIFDDQFSVERPDGSNFTLKIRSTKLEDSAMYFCASTRQTNPHNEQFFGPGTRLTVL.

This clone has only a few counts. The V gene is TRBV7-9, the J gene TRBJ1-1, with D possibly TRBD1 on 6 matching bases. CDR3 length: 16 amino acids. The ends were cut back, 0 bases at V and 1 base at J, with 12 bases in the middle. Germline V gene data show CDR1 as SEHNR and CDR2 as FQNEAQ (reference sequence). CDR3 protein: CASSLALGARNTEAFF. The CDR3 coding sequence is TGTGCCAGCAGCTTAGCTCTGGGGGCAAGGAACACTGAAGCTTTCTTT.

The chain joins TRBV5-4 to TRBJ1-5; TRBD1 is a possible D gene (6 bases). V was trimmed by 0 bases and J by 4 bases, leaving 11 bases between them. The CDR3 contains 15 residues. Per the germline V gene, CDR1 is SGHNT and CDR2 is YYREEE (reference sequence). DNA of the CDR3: TGTGCCAGCAGCTTGGGGCCTGGACAGAATCAGCCCCAGCATTTT. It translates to CASSLGPGQNQPQHF.

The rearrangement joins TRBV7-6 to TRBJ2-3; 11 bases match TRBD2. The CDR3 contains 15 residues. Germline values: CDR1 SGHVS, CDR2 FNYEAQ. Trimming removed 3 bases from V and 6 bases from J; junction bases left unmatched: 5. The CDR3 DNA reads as TGTGCCAGCAGCTTTTTTAGCGGGGGGGCGGATACGCAGTATTTT. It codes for CASSFFSGGADTQYF.

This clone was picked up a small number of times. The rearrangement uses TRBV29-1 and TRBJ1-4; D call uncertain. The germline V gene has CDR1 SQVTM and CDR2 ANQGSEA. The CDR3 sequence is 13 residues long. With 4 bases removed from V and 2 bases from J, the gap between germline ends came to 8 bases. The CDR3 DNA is TGCAGCGTTGGGAGACGGACTAATGAAAAACTGTTTTTT. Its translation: CSVGRRTNEKLFF.

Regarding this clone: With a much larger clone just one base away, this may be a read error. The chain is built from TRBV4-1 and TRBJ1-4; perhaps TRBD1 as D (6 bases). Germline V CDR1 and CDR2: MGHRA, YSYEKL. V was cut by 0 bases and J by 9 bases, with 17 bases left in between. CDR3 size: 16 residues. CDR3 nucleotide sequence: TGCGCCAGCAGCCAAGATTTCGGGGGGCGTCGGAAAAAACTGTTTTTT. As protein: CASSQDFGGRRKKLFF.

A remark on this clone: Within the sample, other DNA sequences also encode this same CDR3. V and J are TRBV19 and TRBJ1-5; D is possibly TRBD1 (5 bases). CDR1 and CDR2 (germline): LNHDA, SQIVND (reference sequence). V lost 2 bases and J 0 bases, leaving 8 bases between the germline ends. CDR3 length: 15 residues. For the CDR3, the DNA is TGTGCCAGTAGTATATCGGGACTTAGCAATCAGCCCCAGCATTTT. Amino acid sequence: CASSISGLSNQPQHF.

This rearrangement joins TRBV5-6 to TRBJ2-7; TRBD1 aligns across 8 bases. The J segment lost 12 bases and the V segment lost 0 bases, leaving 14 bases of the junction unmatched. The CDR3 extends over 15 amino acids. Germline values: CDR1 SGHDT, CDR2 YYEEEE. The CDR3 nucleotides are TGTGCCAGCAGCTTGGGTCTGACAGGGGCGACTTTACCGTACTTC. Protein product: CASSLGLTGATLPYF.

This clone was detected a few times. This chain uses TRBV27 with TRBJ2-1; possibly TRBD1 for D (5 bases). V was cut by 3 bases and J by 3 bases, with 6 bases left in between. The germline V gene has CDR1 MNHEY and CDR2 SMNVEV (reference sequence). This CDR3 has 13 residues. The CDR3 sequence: CASSFDSYNEQFF. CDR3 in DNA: TGTGCCAGCAGTTTCGACAGCTACAATGAGCAGTTCTTC.

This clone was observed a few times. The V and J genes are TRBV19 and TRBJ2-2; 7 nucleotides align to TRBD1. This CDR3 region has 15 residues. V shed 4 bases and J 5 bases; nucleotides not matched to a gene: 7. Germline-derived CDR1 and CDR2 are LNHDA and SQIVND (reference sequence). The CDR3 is CASSTRGRGTGELFF. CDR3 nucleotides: TGTGCCAGTAGTACCCGGGGCAGGGGGACCGGGGAGCTGTTTTTT.

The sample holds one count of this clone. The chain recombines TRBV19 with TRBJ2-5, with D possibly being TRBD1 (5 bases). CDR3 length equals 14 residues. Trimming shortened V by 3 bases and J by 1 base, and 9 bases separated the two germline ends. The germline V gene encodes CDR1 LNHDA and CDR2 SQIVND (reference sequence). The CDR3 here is CASSMAGIQETQYF. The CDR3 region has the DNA TGTGCCAGTAGTATGGCAGGGATCCAAGAGACCCAGTACTTC.

The CDR3 sequence: CASSLGQGGGNEQFF. CDR3 coding DNA: TGTGCCAGCAGCTTGGGCCAGGGCGGGGGTAATGAGCAGTTCTTC. The chain couples TRBV7-9 to TRBJ2-1, with 7 bases identical to TRBD2. This CDR3 has 15 residues. Germline loops: CDR1 SEHNR, CDR2 FQNEAQ (reference sequence). The junction had 9 bases not matched to a gene; V was cut back by 3 bases and J by 7 bases. Variable domain in full (rest from reference TRBV7-9 and TRBJ2-1): DTGVSQNPRHKITKRGQNVTFRCDPISEHNRLYWYRQTLGQGPEFLTYFQNEAQLEKSRLLSDRFSAERPKGSFSTLEIQRTEQGDSAMYLCASSLGQGGGNEQFFGPGTRLTVL.

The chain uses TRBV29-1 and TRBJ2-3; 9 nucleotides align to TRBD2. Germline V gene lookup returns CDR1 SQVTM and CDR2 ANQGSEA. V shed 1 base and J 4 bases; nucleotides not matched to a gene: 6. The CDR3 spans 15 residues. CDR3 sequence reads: CSVEVFSGGPDTQYF. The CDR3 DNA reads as TGCAGCGTTGAAGTTTTTAGCGGGGGCCCAGATACGCAGTATTTT.

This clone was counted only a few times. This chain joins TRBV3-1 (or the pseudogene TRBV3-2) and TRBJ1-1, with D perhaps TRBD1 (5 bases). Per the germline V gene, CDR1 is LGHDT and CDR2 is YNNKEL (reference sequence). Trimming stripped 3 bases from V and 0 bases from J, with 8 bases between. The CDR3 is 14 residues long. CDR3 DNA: TGTGCCAGCAGCCACGGAGGGGTGAACACTGAAGCTTTCTTT. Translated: CASSHGGVNTEAFF.

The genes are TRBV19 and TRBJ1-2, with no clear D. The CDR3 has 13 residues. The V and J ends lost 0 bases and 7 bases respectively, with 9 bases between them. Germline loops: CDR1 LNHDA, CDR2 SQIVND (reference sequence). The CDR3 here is CASSIEGVAGYTF. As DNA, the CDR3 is TGTGCCAGTAGTATAGAGGGAGTTGCTGGCTACACCTTC.

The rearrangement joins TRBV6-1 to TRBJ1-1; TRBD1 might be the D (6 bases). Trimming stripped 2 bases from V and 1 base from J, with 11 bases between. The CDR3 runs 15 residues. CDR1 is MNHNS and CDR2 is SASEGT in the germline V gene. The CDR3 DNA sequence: TGTGCCAGCAGTGAAAGGGGGTCCCCGAACACTGAAGCTTTCTTT. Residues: CASSERGSPNTEAFF.

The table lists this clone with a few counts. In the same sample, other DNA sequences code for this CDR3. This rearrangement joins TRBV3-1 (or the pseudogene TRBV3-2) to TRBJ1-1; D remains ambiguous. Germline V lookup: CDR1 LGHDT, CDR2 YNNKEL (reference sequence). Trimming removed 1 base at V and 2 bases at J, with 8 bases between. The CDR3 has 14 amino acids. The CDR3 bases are TGTGCCAGCAGCCAAGTCCGGGGTAACACTGAAGCTTTCTTT. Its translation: CASSQVRGNTEAFF.

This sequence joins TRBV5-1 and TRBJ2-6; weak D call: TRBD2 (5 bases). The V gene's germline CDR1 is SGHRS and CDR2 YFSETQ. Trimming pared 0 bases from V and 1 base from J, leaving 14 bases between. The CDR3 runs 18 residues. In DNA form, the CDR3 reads TGCGCCAGCAGCTTGGGCACTAGTCCCGTGTCTGGGGCCAACGTCCTGACTTTC. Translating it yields CASSLGTSPVSGANVLTF.

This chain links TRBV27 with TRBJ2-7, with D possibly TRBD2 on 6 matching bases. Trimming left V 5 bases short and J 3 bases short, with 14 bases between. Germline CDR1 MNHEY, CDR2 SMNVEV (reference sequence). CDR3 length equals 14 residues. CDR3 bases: TGTGCCAGCAGTCCGGGACTCTTGGACTACGAGCAGTACTTC. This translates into CASSPGLLDYEQYF.

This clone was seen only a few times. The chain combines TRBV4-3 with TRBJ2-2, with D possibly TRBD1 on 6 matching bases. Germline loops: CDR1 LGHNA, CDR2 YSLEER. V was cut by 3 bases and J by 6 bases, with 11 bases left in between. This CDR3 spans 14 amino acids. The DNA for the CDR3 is TGCGCCAGCAGCCACTCCCGACAGGCCGGGGAGCTGTTTTTT. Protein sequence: CASSHSRQAGELFF.

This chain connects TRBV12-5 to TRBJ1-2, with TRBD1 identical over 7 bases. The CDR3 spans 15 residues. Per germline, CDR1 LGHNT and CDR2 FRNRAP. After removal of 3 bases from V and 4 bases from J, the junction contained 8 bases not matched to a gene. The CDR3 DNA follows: TGTGCTAGTGGTTTCGAAAGGGGGCTGCCCTATGGCTACACCTTC. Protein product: CASGFERGLPYGYTF.

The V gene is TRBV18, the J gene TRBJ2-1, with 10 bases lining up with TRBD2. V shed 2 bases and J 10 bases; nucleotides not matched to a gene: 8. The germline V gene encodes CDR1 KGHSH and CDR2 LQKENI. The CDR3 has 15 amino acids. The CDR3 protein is CASSPKIQTSGEQFF. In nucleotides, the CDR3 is TGTGCCAGCTCACCAAAAATTCAGACTAGCGGGGAGCAGTTCTTC.

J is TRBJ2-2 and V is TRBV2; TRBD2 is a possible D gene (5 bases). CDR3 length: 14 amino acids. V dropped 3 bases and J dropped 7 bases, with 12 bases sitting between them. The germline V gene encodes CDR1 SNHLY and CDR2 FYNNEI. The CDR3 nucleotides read TGTGCCAGCAGTGAGTCCGGGGTGGACGGGGAGCTGTTTTTT. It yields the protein CASSESGVDGELFF.

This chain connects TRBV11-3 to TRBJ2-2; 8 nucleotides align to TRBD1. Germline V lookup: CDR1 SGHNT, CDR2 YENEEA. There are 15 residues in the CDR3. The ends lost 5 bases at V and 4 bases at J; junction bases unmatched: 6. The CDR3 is CASSGQGASTGELFF. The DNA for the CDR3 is TGTGCCAGCAGCGGGCAGGGGGCGTCCACCGGGGAGCTGTTTTTT.

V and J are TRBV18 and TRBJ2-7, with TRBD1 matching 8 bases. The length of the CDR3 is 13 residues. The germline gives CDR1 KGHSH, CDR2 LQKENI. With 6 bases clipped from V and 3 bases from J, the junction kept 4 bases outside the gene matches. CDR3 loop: CASSSQGGYEQYF. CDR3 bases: TGTGCCAGCTCGTCACAGGGGGGCTACGAGCAGTACTTC.

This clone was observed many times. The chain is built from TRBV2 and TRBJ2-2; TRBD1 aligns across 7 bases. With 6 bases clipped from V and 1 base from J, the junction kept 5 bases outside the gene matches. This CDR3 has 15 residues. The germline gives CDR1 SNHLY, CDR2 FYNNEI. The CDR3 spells CASRLDRLNTGELFF. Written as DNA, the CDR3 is TGTGCCAGCAGGTTGGACAGGTTGAACACCGGGGAGCTGTTTTTT.

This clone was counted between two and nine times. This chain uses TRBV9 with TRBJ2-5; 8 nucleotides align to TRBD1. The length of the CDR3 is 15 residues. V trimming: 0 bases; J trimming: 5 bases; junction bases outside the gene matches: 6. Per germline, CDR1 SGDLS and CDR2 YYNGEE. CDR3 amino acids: CASSVEAAGGETQYF. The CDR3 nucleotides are TGTGCCAGCAGCGTAGAAGCGGCAGGGGGCGAGACCCAGTACTTC. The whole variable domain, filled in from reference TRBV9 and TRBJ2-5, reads DSGVTQTPKHLITATGQRVTLRCSPRSGDLSVYWYQQSLDQGLQFLIQYYNGEERAKGNILERFSAQQFPDLHSELNLSSLELGDSALYFCASSVEAAGGETQYFGPGTRLLVL.

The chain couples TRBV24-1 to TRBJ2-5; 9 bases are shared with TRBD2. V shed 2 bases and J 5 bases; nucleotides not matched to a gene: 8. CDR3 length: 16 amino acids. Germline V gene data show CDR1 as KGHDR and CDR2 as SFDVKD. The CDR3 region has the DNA TGTGCCACCAGTGATTCGCGGGGGGGGAGCAGGGAGACCCAGTACTTC. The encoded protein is CATSDSRGGSRETQYF.

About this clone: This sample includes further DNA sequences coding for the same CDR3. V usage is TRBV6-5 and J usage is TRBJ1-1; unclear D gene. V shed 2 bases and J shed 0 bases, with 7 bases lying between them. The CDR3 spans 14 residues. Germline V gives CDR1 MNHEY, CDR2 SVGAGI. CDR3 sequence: CASSYSAMNTEAFF. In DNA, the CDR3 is TGTGCCAGCAGTTACAGCGCTATGAACACTGAAGCTTTCTTT.

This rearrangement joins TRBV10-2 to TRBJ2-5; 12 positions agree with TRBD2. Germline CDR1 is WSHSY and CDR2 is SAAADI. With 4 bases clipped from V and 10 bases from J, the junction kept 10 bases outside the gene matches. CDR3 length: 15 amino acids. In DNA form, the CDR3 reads TGCGCCAGCAGTGCCCCTAGCGGGGGGGTTTGGGGCCAGTACTTC. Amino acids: CASSAPSGGVWGQYF.